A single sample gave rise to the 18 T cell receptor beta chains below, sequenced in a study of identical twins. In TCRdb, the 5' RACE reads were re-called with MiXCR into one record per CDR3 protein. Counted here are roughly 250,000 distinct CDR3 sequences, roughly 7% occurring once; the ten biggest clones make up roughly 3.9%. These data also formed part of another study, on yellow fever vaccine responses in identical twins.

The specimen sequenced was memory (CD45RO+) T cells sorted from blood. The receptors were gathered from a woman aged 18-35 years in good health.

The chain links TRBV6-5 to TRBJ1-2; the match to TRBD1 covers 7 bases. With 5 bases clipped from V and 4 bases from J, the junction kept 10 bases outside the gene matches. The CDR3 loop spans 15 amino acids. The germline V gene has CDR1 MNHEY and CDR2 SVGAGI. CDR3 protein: CASSNDRTGSYGYTF. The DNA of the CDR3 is TGTGCCAGCAGTAACGACCGGACAGGAAGCTATGGCTACACCTTC.

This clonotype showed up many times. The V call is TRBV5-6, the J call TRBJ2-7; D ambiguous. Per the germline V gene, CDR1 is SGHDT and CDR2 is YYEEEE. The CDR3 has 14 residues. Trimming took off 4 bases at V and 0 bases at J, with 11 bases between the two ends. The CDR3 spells CASSLAMSSYEQYF. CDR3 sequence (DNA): TGTGCCAGCAGCCTTGCGATGTCCTCCTACGAGCAGTACTTC.

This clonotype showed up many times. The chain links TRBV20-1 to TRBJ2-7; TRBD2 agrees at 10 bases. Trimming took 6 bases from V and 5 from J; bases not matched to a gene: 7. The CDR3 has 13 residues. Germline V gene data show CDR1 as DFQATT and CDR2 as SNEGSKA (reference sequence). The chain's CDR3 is CSAPASGSHEQYF. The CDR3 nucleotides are TGCAGTGCCCCCGCTAGCGGGAGTCACGAGCAGTACTTC.

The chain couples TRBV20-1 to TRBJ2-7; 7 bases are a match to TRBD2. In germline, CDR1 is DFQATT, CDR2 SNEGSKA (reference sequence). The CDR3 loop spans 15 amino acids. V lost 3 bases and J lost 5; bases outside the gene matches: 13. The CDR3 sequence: CSASGFGRGKHEQYF. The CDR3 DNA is TGCAGTGCTAGTGGCTTTGGGAGGGGTAAACACGAGCAGTACTTC.

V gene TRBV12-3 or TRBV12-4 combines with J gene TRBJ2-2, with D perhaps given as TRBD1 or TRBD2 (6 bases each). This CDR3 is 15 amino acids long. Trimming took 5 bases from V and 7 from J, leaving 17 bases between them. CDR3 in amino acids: CASSGGLRSRGELFF. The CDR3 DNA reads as TGTGCCAGCAGTGGGGGGCTTCGAAGTCGCGGGGAGCTGTTTTTT.

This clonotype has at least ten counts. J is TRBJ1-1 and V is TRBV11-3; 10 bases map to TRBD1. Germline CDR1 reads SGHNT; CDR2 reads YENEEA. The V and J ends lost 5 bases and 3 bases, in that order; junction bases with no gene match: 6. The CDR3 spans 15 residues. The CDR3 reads CASSTWTGGHTEAFF. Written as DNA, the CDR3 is TGTGCCAGCAGCACCTGGACAGGGGGGCACACTGAAGCTTTCTTT.

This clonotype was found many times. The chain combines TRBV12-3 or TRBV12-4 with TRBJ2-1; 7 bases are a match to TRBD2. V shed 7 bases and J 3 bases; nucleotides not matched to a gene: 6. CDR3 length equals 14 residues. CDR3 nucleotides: TGTGCCAGCACCCGGGGGGTGTTCTACAATGAGCAGTTCTTC. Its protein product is CASTRGVFYNEQFF.

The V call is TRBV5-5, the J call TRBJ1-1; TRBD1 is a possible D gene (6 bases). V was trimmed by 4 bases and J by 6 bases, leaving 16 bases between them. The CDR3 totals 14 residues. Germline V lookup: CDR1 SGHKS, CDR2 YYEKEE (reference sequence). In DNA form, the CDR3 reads TGTGCCAGCAGCCAGGCCCAGGGGAGTTCTGAAGCTTTCTTT. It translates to CASSQAQGSSEAFF. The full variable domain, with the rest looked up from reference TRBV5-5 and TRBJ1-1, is DAGVTQSPTHLIKTRGQQVTLRCSPISGHKSVSWYQQVLGQGPQFIFQYYEKEERGRGNFPDRFSARQFPNYSSELNVNALLLGDSALYLCASSQAQGSSEAFFGQGTRLTVV.

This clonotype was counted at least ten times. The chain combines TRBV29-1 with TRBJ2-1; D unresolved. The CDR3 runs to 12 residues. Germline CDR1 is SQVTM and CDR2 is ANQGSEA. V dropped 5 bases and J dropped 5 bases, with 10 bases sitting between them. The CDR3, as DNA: TGCAGCGTTATGTTATATAACAATGAGCAGTTCTTC. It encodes CSVMLYNNEQFF.

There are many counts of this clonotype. The CDR3 region is CASSPRGGGNSPLHF. CDR3 DNA sequence: TGTGCCAGCAGCCCCCGGGGGGGAGGAAATTCACCCCTCCACTTT. The gene calls are TRBV7-8 and TRBJ1-6; tentative D call: TRBD1 (5 bases). V was trimmed by 5 bases and J by 7 bases, leaving 15 bases between them. Germline V lookup: CDR1 SGHVS, CDR2 FQNEAQ. The CDR3 runs to 15 residues.

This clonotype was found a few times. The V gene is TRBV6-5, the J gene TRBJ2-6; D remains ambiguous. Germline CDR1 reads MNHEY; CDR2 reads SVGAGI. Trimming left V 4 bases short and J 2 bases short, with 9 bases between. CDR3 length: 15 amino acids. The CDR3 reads CASSSYPAGANVLTF. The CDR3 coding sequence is TGTGCCAGCAGTTCGTACCCTGCTGGGGCCAACGTCCTGACTTTC.

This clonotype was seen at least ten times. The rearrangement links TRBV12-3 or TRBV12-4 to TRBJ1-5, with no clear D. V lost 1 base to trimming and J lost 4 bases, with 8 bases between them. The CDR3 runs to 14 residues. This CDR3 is CASSLGGPNQPQHF. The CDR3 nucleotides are TGTGCCAGCAGTTTAGGGGGTCCTAATCAGCCCCAGCATTTT.

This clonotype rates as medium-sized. CDR3 DNA: TGTGCCAGCAGCTTAATCGAGGAACCGGGAGTATACGAGCAGTACTTC. Translation gives CASSLIEEPGVYEQYF. The chain recombines TRBV7-2 with TRBJ2-7; D possibly corresponds to TRBD2 (6 bases). Per germline, CDR1 SGHTA and CDR2 FQGNSA. The CDR3 spans 16 residues. V was clipped by 2 bases and J by 4 bases, with 18 bases between them.

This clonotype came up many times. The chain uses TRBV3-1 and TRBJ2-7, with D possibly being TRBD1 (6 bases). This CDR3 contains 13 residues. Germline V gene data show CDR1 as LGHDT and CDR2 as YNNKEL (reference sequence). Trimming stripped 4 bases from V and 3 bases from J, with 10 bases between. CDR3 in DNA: TGTGCCAGCAGCCCCGGGACATACTACGAGCAGTACTTC. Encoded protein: CASSPGTYYEQYF.

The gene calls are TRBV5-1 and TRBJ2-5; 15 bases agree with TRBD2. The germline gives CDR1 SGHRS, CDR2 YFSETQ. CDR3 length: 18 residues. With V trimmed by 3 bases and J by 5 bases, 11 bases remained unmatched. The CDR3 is CASSSTRTSGGAKETQYF. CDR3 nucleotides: TGCGCCAGCAGCTCCACAAGGACTAGCGGGGGGGCGAAGGAGACCCAGTACTTC. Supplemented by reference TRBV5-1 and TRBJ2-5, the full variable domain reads KAGVTQTPRYLIKTRGQQVTLSCSPISGHRSVSWYQQTPGQGLQFLFEYFSETQRNKGNFPGRFSGRQFSNSRSEMNVSTLELGDSALYLCASSSTRTSGGAKETQYFGPGTRLLVL.

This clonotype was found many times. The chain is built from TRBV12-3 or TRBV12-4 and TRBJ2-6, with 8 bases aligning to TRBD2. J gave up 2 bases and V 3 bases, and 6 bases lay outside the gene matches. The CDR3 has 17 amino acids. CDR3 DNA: TGTGCCAGCAGTTTGGCTAGCGGGTCGACTGGGGCCAACGTCCTGACTTTC. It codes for CASSLASGSTGANVLTF.

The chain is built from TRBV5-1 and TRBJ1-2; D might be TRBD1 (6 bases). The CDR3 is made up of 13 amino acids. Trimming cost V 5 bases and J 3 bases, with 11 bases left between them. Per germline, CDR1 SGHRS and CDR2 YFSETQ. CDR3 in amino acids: CASRTGQYYGYTF. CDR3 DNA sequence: TGCGCCAGCAGGACGGGACAATACTATGGCTACACCTTC.

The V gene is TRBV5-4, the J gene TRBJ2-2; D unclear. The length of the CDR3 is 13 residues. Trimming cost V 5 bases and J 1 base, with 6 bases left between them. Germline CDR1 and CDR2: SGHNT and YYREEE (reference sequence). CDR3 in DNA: TGTGCCAGCAGAACTCAGAACACCGGGGAGCTGTTTTTT. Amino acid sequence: CASRTQNTGELFF. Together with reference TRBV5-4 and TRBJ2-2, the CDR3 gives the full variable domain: ETGVTQSPTHLIKTRGQQVTLRCSSQSGHNTVSWYQQALGQGPQFIFQYYREEENGRGNFPPRFSGLQFPNYSSELNVNALELDDSALYLCASRTQNTGELFFGEGSRLTVL.